Detailed here is one T cell receptor beta chain. Its target antigen remains unknown. There are no base qualities to consult, and no much larger clone falls within one base. The entry originates in a study of blood T cell repertoires in COVID-19 (dated by TCRdb to 2018 to 2020). Regarding the study in general: The collaborator samples originated in the United States, Italy and Spain and spanned the acute and convalescent phases of COVID-19. The material from the prospective study consisted of cDNA or gDNA derived from T cells, B-cell-depleted T cells, or PBMCs. Deeply sampled blood TCRbeta repertoires from subjects exposed to, actively infected with, or recovered from COVID-19 were included in the dataset. The repertoires were made available in a free public database intended to serve as a resource for research on the immune response to SARS-CoV-2. The samples were drawn from two sources: the first 160 participants of the ongoing ImmuneRACE study, and 1,000 to 1,500 subjects contributed by 6 global collaborators. A de-identified subject ID, COVID-19 status, age in years and sex were almost always included in the sample metadata. Where available, HLA class I and class II types were obtained from metadata supplied by the sample provider rather than from assay-based typing.

Participants in the prospective study were enrolled through a virtual design, were aged roughly 18 to 95 years, and lived in about two dozen United States geographic areas. Cohort assignment in the prospective study relied on participant-reported clinical history from a screening survey and a study questionnaire. Recovered participants in ImmuneRACE Cohort 3 were defined as having two consecutive negative NP/OP PCR tests, clearance from a healthcare professional, or resolution of symptoms. In the prospective study, whole blood, serum and a nasopharyngeal or oropharyngeal swab were collected from each participant by mobile phlebotomists. Additional blood draws and questionnaires over a roughly two-month period could optionally be provided by prospective study participants. Blood samples from the prospective study were shipped frozen or at room temperature prior to DNA extraction. The research as a whole found: Clinical and demographic metadata were provided uncurated, with the amount varying by source and participant.

From a lookup of the germline V gene (reference sequence), CDR1 and CDR2 are MNHEY and SMNVEV. V has 6 bases trimmed and J has 0 bases trimmed; junction bases matching no gene number 11. Measured from the cysteine to the phenylalanine, the CDR3 is 19 residues long. CDR3 DNA is the only sequence kept; it has 57 bases, read in frame from the first base. TCRbeta CDR3 regions were amplified from genomic DNA using the immunoSEQ Assay, a bias-controlled multiplex PCR. In the source study's methods: The number of nucleated cells in each sample was estimated by amplification of reference gene primers within the assay. To quantify the absolute abundance of each unique TCRbeta CDR3 rearrangement, sequence reads were collapsed and filtered. For each sample, productive Simpson clonality was calculated as the square root of Simpson's diversity index over productive rearrangements. This is the immuneACCESS table as TCRdb keeps it, with only in-frame sequences that have V and J called. A part of the clones is gone; compared with another copy, unresolved V genes explain less than half, and the rest is unexplained. That table is the source of V, J and clone size, and D and trimming were worked out from the DNA. The sample yields 250,000 to 300,000 clones; roughly 80% were counted once. Approximately 3.6% of the sample is taken by the ten largest.

Specimen: PBMCs or T cells enriched from blood (not recorded which). The TCR was taken from a middle-aged man who had recovered from COVID-19. The rearranged segments are TRBV27 and TRBJ2-1; 13 bases in the junction line up with TRBD2. The CDR3 sequence is CASRWTSGGLLHSYNEQFF. The bases read TGTGCCAGCAGATGGACTAGCGGGGGCCTTCTTCACTCCTACAATGAGCAGTTCTTC.